These 2 T cell receptor delta chains came from one sample sequenced in a study of Vδ1+ human thymocytes. Study-level findings and limits: Highly polyclonal TRG and TRD repertoires with Gaussian CDR3 length distributions appeared in thymus.

RNA was extracted from the cells and then reverse transcribed. Multiplex PCR used pooled V-gene forward primers and a constant-region reverse primer to amplify CDR3s. TCRdb reprocessed the multiplex PCR reads using CATT. Among about 50,000 delta-chain clones listed, roughly 16% were seen once. These receptors' targets are unknown. Sequenced material: Vdelta1+ gamma-delta thymocytes from the thymus. Subset indicated: FACS-sorted CD3+ TCRalphabeta- TCRVdelta1+ TCRVdelta2- thymocytes. The receptors were sampled from a girl in the first two years of life who had congenital heart surgery.

This clone was seen more than once but under ten times. The chain has TRDV1 and TRDJ1; 9 bases line up with TRDD3. Germline V CDR1 and CDR2: TSWWSYY, QGS. The CDR3 totals 19 residues. With V trimmed by 2 bases and J by 0 bases, 13 bases remained unmatched. The DNA of the CDR3 is TGTGCTCTTGGGGAATCTACGACCTTACTGGGGGAACACACCGATAAACTCATCTTT. This sequence encodes CALGESTTLLGEHTDKLIF.

The rearrangement joins TRDV1 to TRDJ1; 8 nucleotides line up with TRDD3. Germline V lookup: CDR1 TSWWSYY, CDR2 QGS. J gave up 2 bases and V 5 bases, and 19 bases lay outside the gene matches. CDR3 size: 19 residues. The CDR3 bases are TGTGCTCTTGGGAACGGGGGATTCCTCCGTCTGGGGGAGACCGATAAACTCATCTTT. Translating gives CALGNGGFLRLGETDKLIF.